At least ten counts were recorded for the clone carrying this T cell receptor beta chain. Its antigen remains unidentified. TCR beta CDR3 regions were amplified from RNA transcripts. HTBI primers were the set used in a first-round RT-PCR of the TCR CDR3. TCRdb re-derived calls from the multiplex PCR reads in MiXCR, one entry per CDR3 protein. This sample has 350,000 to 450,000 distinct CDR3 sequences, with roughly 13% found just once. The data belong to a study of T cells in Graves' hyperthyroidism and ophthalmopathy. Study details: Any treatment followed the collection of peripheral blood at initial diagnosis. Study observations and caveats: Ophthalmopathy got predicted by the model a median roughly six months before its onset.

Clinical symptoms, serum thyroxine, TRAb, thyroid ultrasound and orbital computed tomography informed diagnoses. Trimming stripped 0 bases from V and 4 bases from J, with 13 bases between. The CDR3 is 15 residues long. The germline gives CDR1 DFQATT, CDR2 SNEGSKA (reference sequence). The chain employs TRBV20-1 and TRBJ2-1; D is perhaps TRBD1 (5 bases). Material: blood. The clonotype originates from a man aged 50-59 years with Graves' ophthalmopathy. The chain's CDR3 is CSAREEGAHYNEQFF. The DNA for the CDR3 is TGCAGTGCTAGAGAGGAAGGGGCCCATTACAATGAGCAGTTCTTC.